Sequencing of this T cell receptor beta chain was carried out in a study of response to subunit inactivated influenza vaccine. TCRdb passed the RT-PCR reads through MiXCR, listing each CDR3 protein once. Counted here are about 570,000 distinct CDR3 sequences, about 11% occurring once; the ten biggest clones make up 9.5% to 11%. The CDR3 is 13 residues long. Germline values: CDR1 SQVTM, CDR2 ANQGSEA. V shed 5 bases, J shed 7 bases, and the junction held 3 bases outside the gene matches. These data were also reused for a study on T cells expressing NK-cell markers. Turning to that study: With UMIs, 5'RACE template switching was used to make TCR beta cDNA. All TCR beta repertoires analysed originated from sorted CD3+CD56+NKG2C+, CD3+CD56+NKG2C- and CD3+CD56-NKG2C+ T cells. The study found these clonotypes also leading the CD3+CD56-NKG2C+ fraction in a few donors. Uncertainty persisted over the HCMV specificity of expanded NKG2C+ T cell clones.

The receptor was isolated from a man over 45 who received an inactivated influenza vaccine. The sample consisted of PBMCs from blood, taken on the day of vaccination. This rearrangement joins TRBV29-1 to TRBJ2-1; 12 bases map to TRBD1. The CDR3 loop is CSVRDRGQNEQFF. The DNA for the CDR3 is TGCAGCGTTCGGGACAGGGGGCAAAATGAGCAGTTCTTC.